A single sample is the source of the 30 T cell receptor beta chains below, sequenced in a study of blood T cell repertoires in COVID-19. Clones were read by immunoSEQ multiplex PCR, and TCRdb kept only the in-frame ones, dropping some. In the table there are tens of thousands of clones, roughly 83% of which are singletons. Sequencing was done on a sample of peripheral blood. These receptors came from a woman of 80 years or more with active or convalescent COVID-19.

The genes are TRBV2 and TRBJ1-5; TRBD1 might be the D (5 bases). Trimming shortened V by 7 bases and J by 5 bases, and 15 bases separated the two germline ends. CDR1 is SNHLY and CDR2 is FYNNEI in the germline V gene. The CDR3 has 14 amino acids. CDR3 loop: CASTPTRRDQPQHF. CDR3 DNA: TGTGCCAGCACCCCAACGCGCAGGGATCAGCCCCAGCATTTT.

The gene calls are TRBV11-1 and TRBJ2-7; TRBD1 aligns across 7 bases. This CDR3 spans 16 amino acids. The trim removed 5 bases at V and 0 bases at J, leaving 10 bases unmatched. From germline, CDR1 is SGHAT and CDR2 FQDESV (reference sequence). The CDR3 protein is CASSLAGTAISYEQYF. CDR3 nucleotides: TGTGCCAGCAGCCTCGCCGGGACAGCCATCTCCTACGAGCAGTACTTC.

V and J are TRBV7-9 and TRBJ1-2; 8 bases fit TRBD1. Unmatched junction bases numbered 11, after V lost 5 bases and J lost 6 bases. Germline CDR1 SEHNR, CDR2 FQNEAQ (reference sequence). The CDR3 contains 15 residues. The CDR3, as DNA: TGTGCCAGCAGCAGGGGACAGGTTAATAAGGATGGCTACACCTTC. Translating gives CASSRGQVNKDGYTF.

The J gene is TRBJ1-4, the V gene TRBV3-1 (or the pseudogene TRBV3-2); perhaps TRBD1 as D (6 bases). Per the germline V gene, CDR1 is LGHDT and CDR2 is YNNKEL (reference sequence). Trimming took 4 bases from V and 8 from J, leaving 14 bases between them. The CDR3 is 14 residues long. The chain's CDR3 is CASSRRGQGEKLFF. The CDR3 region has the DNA TGTGCCAGCAGCCGAAGGGGACAAGGGGAAAAACTGTTTTTT.

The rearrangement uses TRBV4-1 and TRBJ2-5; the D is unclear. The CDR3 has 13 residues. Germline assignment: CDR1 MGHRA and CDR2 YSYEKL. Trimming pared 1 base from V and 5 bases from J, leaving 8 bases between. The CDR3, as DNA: TGCGCCAGCAGCCAAGTAGCACTTGAGACCCAGTACTTC. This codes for CASSQVALETQYF.

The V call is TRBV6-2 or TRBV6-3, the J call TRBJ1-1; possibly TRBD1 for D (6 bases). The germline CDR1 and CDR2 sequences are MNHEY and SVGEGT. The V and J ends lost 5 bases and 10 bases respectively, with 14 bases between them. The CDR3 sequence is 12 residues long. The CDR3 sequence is CASSPDSRRAFF. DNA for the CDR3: TGTGCCAGCAGTCCGGACAGCCGGAGAGCTTTCTTT.

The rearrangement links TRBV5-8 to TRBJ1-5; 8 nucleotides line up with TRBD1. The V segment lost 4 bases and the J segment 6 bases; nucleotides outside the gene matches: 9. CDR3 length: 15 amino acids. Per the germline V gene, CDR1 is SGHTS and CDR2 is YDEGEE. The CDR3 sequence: CASSRTGGNSQPQHF. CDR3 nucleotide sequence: TGTGCCAGCAGCCGCACAGGGGGGAACAGTCAGCCCCAGCATTTT.

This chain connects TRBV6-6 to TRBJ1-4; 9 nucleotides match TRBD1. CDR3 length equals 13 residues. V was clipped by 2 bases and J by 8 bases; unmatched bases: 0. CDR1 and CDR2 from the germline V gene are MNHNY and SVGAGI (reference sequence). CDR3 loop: CASSYGTGEKLFF. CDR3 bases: TGTGCCAGCAGTTACGGGACAGGGGAAAAACTGTTTTTT.

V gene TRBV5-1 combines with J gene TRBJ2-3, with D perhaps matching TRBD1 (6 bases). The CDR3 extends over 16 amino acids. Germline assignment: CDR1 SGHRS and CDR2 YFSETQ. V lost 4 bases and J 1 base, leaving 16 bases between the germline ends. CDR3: CASSPRQSGGTDTQYF. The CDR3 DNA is TGCGCCAGCAGCCCGCGTCAGTCAGGGGGCACAGATACGCAGTATTTT.

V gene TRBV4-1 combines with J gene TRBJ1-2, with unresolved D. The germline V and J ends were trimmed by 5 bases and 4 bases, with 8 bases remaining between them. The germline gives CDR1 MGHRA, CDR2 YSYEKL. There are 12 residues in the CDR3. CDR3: CASSLSGYGYTF. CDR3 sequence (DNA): TGCGCCAGCAGCTTATCCGGCTATGGCTACACCTTC.

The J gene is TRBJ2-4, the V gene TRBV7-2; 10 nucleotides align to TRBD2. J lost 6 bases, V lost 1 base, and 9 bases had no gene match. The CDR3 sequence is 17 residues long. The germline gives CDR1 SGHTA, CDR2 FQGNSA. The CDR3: CASSLVAGQRGGNIQYF. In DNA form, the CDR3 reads TGTGCCAGCAGCTTAGTGGCTGGCCAGCGGGGGGGAAACATTCAGTACTTC.

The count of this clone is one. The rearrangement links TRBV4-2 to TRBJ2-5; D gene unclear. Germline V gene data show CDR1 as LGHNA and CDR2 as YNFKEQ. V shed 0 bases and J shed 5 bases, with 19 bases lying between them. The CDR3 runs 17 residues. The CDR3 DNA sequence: TGTGCCAGCAGCCAAGATGGTCGGCAGGTTGTGAAGGAGACCCAGTACTTC. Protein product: CASSQDGRQVVKETQYF.

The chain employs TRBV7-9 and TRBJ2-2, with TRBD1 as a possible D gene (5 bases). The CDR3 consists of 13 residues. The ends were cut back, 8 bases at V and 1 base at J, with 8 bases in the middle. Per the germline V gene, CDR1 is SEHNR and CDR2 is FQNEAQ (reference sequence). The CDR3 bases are TGTGCCAGCCCAGGGTGGAACACCGGGGAGCTGTTTTTT. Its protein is CASPGWNTGELFF.

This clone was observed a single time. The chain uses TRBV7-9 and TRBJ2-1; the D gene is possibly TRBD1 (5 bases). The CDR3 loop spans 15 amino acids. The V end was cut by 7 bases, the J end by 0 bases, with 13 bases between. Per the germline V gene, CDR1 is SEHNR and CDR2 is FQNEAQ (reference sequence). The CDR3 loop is CASTPTESSYNEQFF. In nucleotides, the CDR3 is TGTGCCAGCACCCCGACAGAGAGCTCCTACAATGAGCAGTTCTTC.

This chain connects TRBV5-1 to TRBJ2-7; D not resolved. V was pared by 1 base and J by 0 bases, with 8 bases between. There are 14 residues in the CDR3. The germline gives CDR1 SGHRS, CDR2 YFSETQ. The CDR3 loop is CASSLLSRSYEQYF. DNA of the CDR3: TGCGCCAGCAGCTTGCTGTCCCGCTCCTACGAGCAGTACTTC.

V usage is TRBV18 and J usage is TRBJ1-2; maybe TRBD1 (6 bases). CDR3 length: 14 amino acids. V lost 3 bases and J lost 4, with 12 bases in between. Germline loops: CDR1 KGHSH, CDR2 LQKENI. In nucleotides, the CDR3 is TGTGCCAGCTCACCGGGACACGACATCTATGGCTACACCTTC. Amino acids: CASSPGHDIYGYTF.

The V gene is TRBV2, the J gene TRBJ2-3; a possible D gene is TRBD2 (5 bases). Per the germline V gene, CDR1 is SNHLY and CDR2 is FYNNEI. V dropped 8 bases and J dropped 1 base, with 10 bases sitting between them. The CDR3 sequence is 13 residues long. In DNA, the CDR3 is TGTGCCAGCCTCCGGCGGGGCACAGATACGCAGTATTTT. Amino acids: CASLRRGTDTQYF. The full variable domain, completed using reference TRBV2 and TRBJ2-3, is EPEVTQTPSHQVTQMGQEVILRCVPISNHLYFYWYRQILGQKVEFLVSFYNNEISEKSEIFDDQFSVERPDGSNFTLKIRSTKLEDSAMYFCASLRRGTDTQYFGPGTRLTVL.

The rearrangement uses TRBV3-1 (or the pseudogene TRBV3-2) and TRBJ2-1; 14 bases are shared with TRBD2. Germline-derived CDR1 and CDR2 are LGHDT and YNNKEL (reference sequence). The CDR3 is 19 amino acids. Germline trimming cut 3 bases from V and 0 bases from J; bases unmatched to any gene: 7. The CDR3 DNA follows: TGTGCCAGCAGCCACGGACTAGCGGGGGGTCCCAGCTCCTACAATGAGCAGTTCTTC. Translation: CASSHGLAGGPSSYNEQFF.

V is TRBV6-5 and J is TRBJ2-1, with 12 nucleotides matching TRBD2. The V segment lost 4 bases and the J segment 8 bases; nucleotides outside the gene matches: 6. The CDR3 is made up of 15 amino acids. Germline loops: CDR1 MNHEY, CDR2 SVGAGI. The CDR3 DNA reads TGTGCCAGCAGTTCGAGGACTAGCGGGAACGATGAGCAGTTCTTC. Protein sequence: CASSSRTSGNDEQFF.

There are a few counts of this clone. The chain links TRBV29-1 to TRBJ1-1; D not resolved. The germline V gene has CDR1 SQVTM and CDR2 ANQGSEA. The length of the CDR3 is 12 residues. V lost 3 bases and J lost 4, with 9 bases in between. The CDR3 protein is CSVEPLSTEAFF. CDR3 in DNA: TGCAGCGTTGAGCCCCTCAGCACTGAAGCTTTCTTT. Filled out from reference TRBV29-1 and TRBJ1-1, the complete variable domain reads SAVISQKPSRDICQRGTSLTIQCQVDSQVTMMFWYRQQPGQSLTLIATANQGSEATYESGFVIDKFPISRPNLTFSTLTVSNMSPEDSSIYLCSVEPLSTEAFFGQGTRLTVV.

CDR3 residues: CATSDSGPGPHGYTF. The DNA for the CDR3 is TGTGCCACCAGTGATTCAGGGCCCGGGCCTCATGGCTACACCTTC. The gene calls are TRBV24-1 and TRBJ1-2; D possibly corresponds to TRBD1 (5 bases). The CDR3 sequence is 15 residues long. V was shortened by 2 bases and J by 6 bases, with 15 bases between the two germline ends. Germline values: CDR1 KGHDR, CDR2 SFDVKD.

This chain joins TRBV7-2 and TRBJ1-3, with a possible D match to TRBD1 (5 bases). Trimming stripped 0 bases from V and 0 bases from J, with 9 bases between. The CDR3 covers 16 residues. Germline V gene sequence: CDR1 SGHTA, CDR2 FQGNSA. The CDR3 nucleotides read TGTGCCAGCAGCTTAGCCTTGGACAACTCTGGAAACACCATATATTTT. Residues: CASSLALDNSGNTIYF.

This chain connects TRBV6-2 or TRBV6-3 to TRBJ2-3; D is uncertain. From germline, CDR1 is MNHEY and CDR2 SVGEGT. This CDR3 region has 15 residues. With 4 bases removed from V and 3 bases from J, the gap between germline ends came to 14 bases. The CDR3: CASSLNGLVTDTQYF. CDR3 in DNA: TGTGCCAGCAGTTTAAACGGGTTGGTGACAGATACGCAGTATTTT.

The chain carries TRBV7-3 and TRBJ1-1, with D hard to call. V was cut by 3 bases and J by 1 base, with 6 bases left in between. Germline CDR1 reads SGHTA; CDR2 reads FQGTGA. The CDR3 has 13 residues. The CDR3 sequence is CASSFTSNTEAFF. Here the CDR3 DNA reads TGTGCCAGCAGCTTTACTTCGAACACTGAAGCTTTCTTT.

CDR3 residues: CASTQAGGPYEQYF. The CDR3 nucleotides are TGTGCCAGCACCCAGGCAGGAGGCCCCTACGAGCAGTACTTC. The chain links TRBV2 to TRBJ2-7; D is possibly TRBD2 (5 bases). The CDR3 loop spans 14 amino acids. Germline V lookup: CDR1 SNHLY, CDR2 FYNNEI. The V gene lost 7 bases and the J gene lost 2 bases, with 15 bases spanning the gap.

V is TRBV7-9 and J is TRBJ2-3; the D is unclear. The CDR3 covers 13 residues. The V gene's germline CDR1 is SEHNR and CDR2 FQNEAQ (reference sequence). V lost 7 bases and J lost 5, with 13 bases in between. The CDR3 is CASTSSPVDTQYF. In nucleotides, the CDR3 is TGTGCCAGCACCTCGAGTCCCGTAGATACGCAGTATTTT. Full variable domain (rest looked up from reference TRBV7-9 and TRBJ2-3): DTGVSQNPRHKITKRGQNVTFRCDPISEHNRLYWYRQTLGQGPEFLTYFQNEAQLEKSRLLSDRFSAERPKGSFSTLEIQRTEQGDSAMYLCASTSSPVDTQYFGPGTRLTVL.

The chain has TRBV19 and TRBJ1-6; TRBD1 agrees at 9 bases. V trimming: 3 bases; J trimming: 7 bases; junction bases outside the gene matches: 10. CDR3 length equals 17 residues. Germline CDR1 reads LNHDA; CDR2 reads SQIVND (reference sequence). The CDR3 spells CASSITLPGQGNSPLHF. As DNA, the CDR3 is TGTGCCAGTAGTATCACACTTCCGGGACAGGGCAATTCACCCCTCCACTTT.

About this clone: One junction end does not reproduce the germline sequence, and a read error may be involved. The CDR3 protein is CASSQDRGHTGELFF. The DNA of the CDR3 is TGTGCTAGCAGCCAGGACAGGGGCCACACCGGGGAGCTGTTTTTT. The V gene is TRBV7-7, the J gene TRBJ2-2; 9 nucleotides align to TRBD1. This CDR3 region has 15 residues. Germline CDR1 SSHAT, CDR2 FNYEAQ (reference sequence).

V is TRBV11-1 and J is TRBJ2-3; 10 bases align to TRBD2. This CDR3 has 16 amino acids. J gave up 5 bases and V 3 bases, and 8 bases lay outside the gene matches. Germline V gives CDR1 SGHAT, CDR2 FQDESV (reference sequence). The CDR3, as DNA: TGTGCCAGCAGCTTCTTCAGCGGGGGGGGAGTAGATACGCAGTATTTT. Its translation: CASSFFSGGGVDTQYF.

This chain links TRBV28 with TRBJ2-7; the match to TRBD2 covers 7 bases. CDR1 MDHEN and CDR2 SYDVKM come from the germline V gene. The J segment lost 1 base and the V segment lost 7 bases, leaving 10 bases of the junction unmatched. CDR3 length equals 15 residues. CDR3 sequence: CASTGRERGSYEQYF. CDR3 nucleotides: TGTGCCAGCACGGGGCGGGAGAGGGGTTCCTACGAGCAGTACTTC.